This T cell receptor (beta chain) was captured by sequencing in a study of early T cells in non-severe SARS-CoV-2 infection. Looking at the study overall: Alpha and beta chains were unpaired, from unsorted whole-blood bulk RNA. Study-wide findings and caveats: Reliance on VDJdb matching favored anti-spike CD8 responses; private and CD4 specificities were missed.

In the library, individual cDNA molecules carried attached unique molecular identifiers. TCRdb used MiXCR to reprocess the 5' RACE reads, holding one entry per CDR3 protein. In the table there are under 85,000 distinct CDR3 sequences, 11% of which are singletons. The V segment lost 5 bases and the J segment 6 bases; nucleotides outside the gene matches: 11. The CDR3 has 16 amino acids. This clonotype was detected a few times. Its target is not known. This chain joins TRBV12-3 or TRBV12-4 and TRBJ2-3, with 10 bases lining up with TRBD1. The TCR was taken from an adult who was a healthcare worker with PCR-confirmed SARS-CoV-2 infection or an uninfected control (not recorded which). The sequencing here drew on whole blood, taken at baseline. The CDR3 is CASSAAGTGVSDTQYF. CDR3 DNA sequence: TGTGCCAGCAGTGCCGCCGGGACAGGGGTGTCGGATACGCAGTATTTT.